This record looks at one T cell receptor beta chain sequence and its context. The antigen is not known. This record comes from a study of cytomegalovirus exposure and HLA in healthy donors. Study overall: A later analysis reported the 100 to 150 validation repertoires used the same platform as the approximately 670 first-cohort repertoires.

Generated by immunoSEQ multiplex PCR, the TCRdb table keeps only in-frame clones and is missing some. The table includes some 250,000 clones, about 90% detected once. Germline V gene lookup returns CDR1 LNHNV and CDR2 YYDKDF (reference sequence). CDR3 length: 12 amino acids. V was clipped by 4 bases and J by 0 bases, with 3 bases between them. Study-level results: That first-cohort TCR clusters tended to co-occur in the approximately 110 validation repertoires was found in a later analysis. Reported performance of the classifier showed diagnosis of cytomegalovirus status with high specificity and sensitivity. Rare sequences made up most TCRs, while some public TCRs were found in many donors.

The V gene is TRBV15, the J gene TRBJ1-1; the D is unclear. This receptor was taken from a woman between 25 and 40 years old in good health and CMV-seronegative. Material for sequencing was PBMCs. CDR3 sequence (DNA): TGTGCCACCAGCACGCTGAACACTGAAGCTTTCTTT. Translated: CATSTLNTEAFF.